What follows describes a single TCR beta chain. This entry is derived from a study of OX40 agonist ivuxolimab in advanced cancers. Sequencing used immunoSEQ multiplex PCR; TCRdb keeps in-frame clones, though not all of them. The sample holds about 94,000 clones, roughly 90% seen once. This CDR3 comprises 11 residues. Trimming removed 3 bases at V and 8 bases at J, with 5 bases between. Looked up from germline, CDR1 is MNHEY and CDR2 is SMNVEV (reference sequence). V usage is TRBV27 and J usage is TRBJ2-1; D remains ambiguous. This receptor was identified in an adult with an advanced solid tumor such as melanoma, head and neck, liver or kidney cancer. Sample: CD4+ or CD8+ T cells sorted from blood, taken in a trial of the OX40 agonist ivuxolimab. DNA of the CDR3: TGTGCCAGCAGTTTCGGGCATGAGCAGTTCTTC. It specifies CASSFGHEQFF.